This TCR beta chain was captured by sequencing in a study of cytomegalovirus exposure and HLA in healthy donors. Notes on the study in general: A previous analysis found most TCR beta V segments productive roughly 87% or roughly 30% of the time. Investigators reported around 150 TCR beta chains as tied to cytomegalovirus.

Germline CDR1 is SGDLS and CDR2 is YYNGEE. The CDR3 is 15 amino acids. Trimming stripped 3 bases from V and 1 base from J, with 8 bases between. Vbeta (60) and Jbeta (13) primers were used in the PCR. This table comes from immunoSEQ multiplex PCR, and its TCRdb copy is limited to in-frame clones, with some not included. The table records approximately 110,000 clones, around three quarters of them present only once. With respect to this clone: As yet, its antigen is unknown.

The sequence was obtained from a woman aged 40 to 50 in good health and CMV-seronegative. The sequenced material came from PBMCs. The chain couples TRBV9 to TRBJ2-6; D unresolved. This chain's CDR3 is CASSDWLSGANVLTF. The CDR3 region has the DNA TGTGCCAGCAGCGATTGGCTTTCTGGGGCCAACGTCCTGACTTTC.